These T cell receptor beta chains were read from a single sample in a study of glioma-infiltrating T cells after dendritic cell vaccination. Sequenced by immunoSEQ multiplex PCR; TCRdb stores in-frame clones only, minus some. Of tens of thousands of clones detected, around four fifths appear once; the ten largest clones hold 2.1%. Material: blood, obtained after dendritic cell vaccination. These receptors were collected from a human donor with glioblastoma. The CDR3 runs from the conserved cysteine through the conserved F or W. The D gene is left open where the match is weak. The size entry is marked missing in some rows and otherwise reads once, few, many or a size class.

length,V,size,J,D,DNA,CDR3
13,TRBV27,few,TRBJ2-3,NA,TGTGCCAGCAGTTTATTCGGCACAGATACGCAGTATTTT,CASSLFGTDTQYF
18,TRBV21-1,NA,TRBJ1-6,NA,TGTGCCAGCAGGAACGCCTTAGCTACCATACATCATAATTCACCCCTCCACTTT,CASRNALATIHHNSPLHF
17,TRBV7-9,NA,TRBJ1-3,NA,TGTGCCAGCAGCGCATCCCGGGCTTCGGAGGCTGGAAACACCATATATTTT,CASSASRASEAGNTIYF
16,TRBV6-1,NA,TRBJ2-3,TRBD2,TGTGCCAGCAGTGCCCCGGGACTAGCGGACACAGATACGCAGTATTTT,CASSAPGLADTDTQYF
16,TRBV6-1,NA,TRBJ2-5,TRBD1,TGTGCCAGCAGTGAATTTGCCGGGACAGGGGGAGAGACCCAGTACTTC,CASSEFAGTGGETQYF
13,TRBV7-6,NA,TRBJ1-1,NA,TGTGCCAGCAGCTCGTCCGGGATCCAGAGAGCTTTCTTT,CASSSSGIQRAFF
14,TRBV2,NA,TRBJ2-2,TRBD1,TGTGCCAGCAGCAGACAGGGATACACCGGGGAGCTGTTTTTT,CASSRQGYTGELFF
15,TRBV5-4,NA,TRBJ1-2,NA,TGTGCCAGCAGCTTGGAGCAAGGGAGCGACTATGGCTACACCTTC,CASSLEQGSDYGYTF
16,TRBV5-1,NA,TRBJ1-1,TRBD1,TGCGCCAGCAGCTCCCAGGGGGCACTGATGAACACTGAAGCTTTCTTT,CASSSQGALMNTEAFF
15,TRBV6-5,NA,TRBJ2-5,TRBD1,TGTGCCAGCAGCTTCACCCGGGACAGTCAAGAGACCCAGTACTTC,CASSFTRDSQETQYF
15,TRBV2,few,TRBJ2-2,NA,TGTGCCAGCAGTGGTAGGGGGAGGAACACCGGGGAGCTGTTTTTT,CASSGRGRNTGELFF
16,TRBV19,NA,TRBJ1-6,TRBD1,TGTGCCAGTAGCGTAACGCCGGGACAGGGGAATTCACCCCTCCACTTT,CASSVTPGQGNSPLHF
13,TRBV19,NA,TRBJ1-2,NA,TGTGCCAGTAGGCGGACAGCGAACTATGGCTACACCTTC,CASRRTANYGYTF
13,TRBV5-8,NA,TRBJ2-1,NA,TGTGCCAGCAGCCTGAGCGGTAGTCATGAGCAGTTCTTC,CASSLSGSHEQFF
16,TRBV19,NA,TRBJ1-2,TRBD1,TGTGCCAGTAGTATCAGGACAGGTGGGGGAAACTATGGCTACACCTTC,CASSIRTGGGNYGYTF
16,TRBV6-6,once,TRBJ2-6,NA,TGTGCCAGCAGTTACTCGGGGGGTTCTGGGGCCAACGTCCTGACTTTC,CASSYSGGSGANVLTF
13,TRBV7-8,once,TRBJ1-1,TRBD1,TGTGCCAGCAGCCCACCGGGACAGCGAGTAGTAACTTTT,CASSPPGQRVVTF
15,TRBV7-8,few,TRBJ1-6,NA,TGTGCCAGCAGCTACGGGGTAGCCGATAATTCACCCCTCCACTTT,CASSYGVADNSPLHF
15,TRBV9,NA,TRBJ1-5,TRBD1,TGTGCCAGCAGCGGACCAGGGACAGGCAATCAGCCCCAGCATTTT,CASSGPGTGNQPQHF
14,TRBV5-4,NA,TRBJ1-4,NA,TGTGCCAGCAGCTACGGGACACGAGACATAAAACTGTTTTTT,CASSYGTRDIKLFF
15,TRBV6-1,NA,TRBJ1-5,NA,TGTGCCAGCAGTGACGAGTGGGCAGGAGGACAGCCCCAGCATTTT,CASSDEWAGGQPQHF
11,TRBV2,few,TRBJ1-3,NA,TGTGCCAGCAGTGATAGTCCCACCATATATTTT,CASSDSPTIYF
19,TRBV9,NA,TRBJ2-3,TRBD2,TGTGCCAGCAGCGAACTATATGGGACTAGCGGGAGGCTCACAGATACGCAGTATTTT,CASSELYGTSGRLTDTQYF
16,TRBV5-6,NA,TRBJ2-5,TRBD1,TGTGCCAGCAGCCCGGGGACAGGGAGGGGGCCAGAGACCCAGTACTTC,CASSPGTGRGPETQYF
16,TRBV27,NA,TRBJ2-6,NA,TGTGCCAGCAGTCTGACGGCCGGGACTGGGGCCAACGTCCTGACTTTC,CASSLTAGTGANVLTF
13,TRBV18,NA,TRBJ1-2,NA,TGTGCCAGCTCACCTGATGAGGGCTATGGCTACACCTTC,CASSPDEGYGYTF
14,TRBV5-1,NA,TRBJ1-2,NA,TGCGCCAGCAGCTTGGATCAGGGGATTTCTGGCTACACCTTC,CASSLDQGISGYTF
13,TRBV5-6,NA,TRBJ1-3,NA,TGTGCCAGCAGCTTATCCCTCGGAAACACCATATATTTT,CASSLSLGNTIYF
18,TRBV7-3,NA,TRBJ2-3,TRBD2,TGTGCCAGCAGCCCACGGCGGCAGGGACTAGCGGGACTAGATACGCAGTATTTT,CASSPRRQGLAGLDTQYF
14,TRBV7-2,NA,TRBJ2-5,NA,TGTGCCAGCAGCTTAGTCGGGGATCGAGAGACCCAGTACTTC,CASSLVGDRETQYF
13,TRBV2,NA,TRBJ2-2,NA,TGTGCCAGCACGAGGACAGTTAACGGGGAGCTGTTTTTT,CASTRTVNGELFF
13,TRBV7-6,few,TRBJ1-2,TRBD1,TGTGCCAGCAGCGCCGAACAGGGGTACGGCTACACCTTC,CASSAEQGYGYTF
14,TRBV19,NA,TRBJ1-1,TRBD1,TGTGCCAGTAGTCCCCTGACAGGGACCACTGAAGCTTTCTTT,CASSPLTGTTEAFF